The rows below give T cell receptor beta chains drawn from one sample of a study of T-cell reconstitution after alpha-beta-depleted transplantation in children. MiXCR, run by TCRdb on the PCR reads, gives a single entry per CDR3 protein. The repertoire holds about 200,000 distinct CDR3 sequences, with under 8.5% as singletons. Source: PBMCs, taken before TCRalphabeta/CD19-depleted stem cell transplant. The receptors stem from a boy younger than 10 with acute lymphoblastic leukemia, due to receive a stem cell transplant. Both conserved end residues are part of each CDR3. The order of the fields is D gene, J gene, clone size, V gene, CDR3 DNA, CDR3 protein. D genes are given only for firm matches. Clone size appears in some rows only: once, few, many, or a class for an expanded clone.

>-|TRBJ2-2|once|TRBV11-3
TGTGCCAGCAGCGCGCAGGAATCCGGGGAGCTGTTTTTT
CASSAQESGELFF
>TRBD2|TRBJ2-1|many|TRBV11-2
TGTGCCAGCAGCTTCCCCTCTTGGACCGCACCGGGACTAGTCGATGAGCAGTTCTTC
CASSFPSWTAPGLVDEQFF
>-|TRBJ2-1|few|TRBV20-1
TGCACCGCGGGTATAATGGGAGCCATGGGGGATGAGCAGTTCTTC
CTAGIMGAMGDEQFF
>-|TRBJ2-5|many|TRBV29-1
TGCAGCATGGGCCCAGGGGAGACCCAGTACTTC
CSMGPGETQYF
>-|TRBJ2-1|many|TRBV10-3
TGTGCCATCCGGAGCACAAGACCAGGAAATGAGCAGTTCTTC
CAIRSTRPGNEQFF
>-|TRBJ2-5|few|TRBV7-2
TGTGCCAGCAGCTTAGCCGTGAGGGCGGGTCCGTACCAAGAGACCCAGTACTTC
CASSLAVRAGPYQETQYF
>-|TRBJ2-3|few|TRBV28
TGTGCCAGCAGTTTGACAGCAGGCACAGATACGCAGTATTTT
CASSLTAGTDTQYF
>-|TRBJ2-1|many|TRBV7-2
TGTGCCAGCAGCTTTCGCCGGCTCGAGCGGAGAGACAATGAGCAGTTCTTC
CASSFRRLERRDNEQFF
>TRBD1|TRBJ1-6|many|TRBV9
TGTGCCAGCAGCGATCAGAGACAGGGGAATAATTCACCCCTCCACTTT
CASSDQRQGNNSPLHF
>-|TRBJ2-3|many|TRBV20-1
TGCAGTGCCGCCTATTCTACAGATACGCAGTATTTT
CSAAYSTDTQYF
>-|TRBJ1-1|many|TRBV6-6
TGTGCCAGCAGCCCACGACGGGCCGGTGAAGCTTTCTTT
CASSPRRAGEAFF
>-|TRBJ2-3|many|TRBV20-1
TGCAGTGCAAGGTACAAGACAGATACGCAGTATTTT
CSARYKTDTQYF
>-|TRBJ1-4|many|TRBV29-1
TGCAGCGTTGGCGGTGAAAAACTGTTTTTT
CSVGGEKLFF
>-|TRBJ2-3|many|TRBV6-6
TGTGCCAGCACCCGGAGCTCCGATACGCAGTATTTT
CASTRSSDTQYF
>TRBD1|TRBJ1-2|few|TRBV5-1
TGCGCCAGCAGCATCGACAGGGCTGGCTACACCTTC
CASSIDRAGYTF
>-|TRBJ2-1|many|TRBV7-8
TGTGCCAGCAGGGAAGGCCATTACTCCTACAATGAGCAGTTCTTC
CASREGHYSYNEQFF
>-|TRBJ2-5|few|TRBV4-3
TGCGCCAGCAGTGGAGACCCAAGGTCCGGGACCCAGTACTTC
CASSGDPRSGTQYF
>TRBD2|TRBJ2-1|many|TRBV12-3/TRBV12-4
TGTGCCAGCAGTTTACAGAGCGGGAGTAATGAGCAGTTCTTC
CASSLQSGSNEQFF
>-|TRBJ2-3|few|TRBV30
TGTGCCTGGAGATCGGGACCTAGCACAGATACGCAGTATTTT
CAWRSGPSTDTQYF
>-|TRBJ1-5|many|TRBV7-2
TGTGCCAGCAGCCCGCAGAAGGGAAGCAATCAGCCCCAGCATTTT
CASSPQKGSNQPQHF
>-|TRBJ1-2|many|TRBV7-2
TGTGCCAGCAGCCCCCGGGGTGTTCCAGGTTACGGCTACACCTTC
CASSPRGVPGYGYTF
>-|TRBJ1-1|few|TRBV5-1
TGCGCCAGCAGCTTGGTAGGGCGATGGACTGAAGCTTTCTTT
CASSLVGRWTEAFF
>TRBD2|TRBJ2-1|many|TRBV29-1
TGCAGTGTATCGGGGGGCTCCTACAATGAGCAGTTCTTC
CSVSGGSYNEQFF
>TRBD1|TRBJ2-3|few|TRBV6-1
TGTGCCAGCAGAACAGAGACAGGGGGCCGTATCACAGATACGCAGTATTTT
CASRTETGGRITDTQYF
>-|TRBJ2-1|many|TRBV4-1
TGCGCCAGCAGCACATCCGGGGAGCAGTTCTTC
CASSTSGEQFF
>TRBD1|TRBJ2-3|-|TRBV12-3/TRBV12-4
TGTGCCAGCGCTACAGGGGGCCCAGATACGCAGTATTTT
CASATGGPDTQYF
>-|TRBJ2-6|many|TRBV19
TGTGCCAGTAGTATAGTCGGATATGGGGCCAACGTCCTGACTTTC
CASSIVGYGANVLTF
>-|TRBJ2-5|many|TRBV6-2/TRBV6-3
TGTGCCAGCAGTCCGTACTTCATCTCGGGAGAAGAGACCCAGTACTTC
CASSPYFISGEETQYF
>TRBD2|TRBJ2-3|many|TRBV7-2
TGTGCCAGCAGCTTAGCGAGACTAGCAACAGATACGCAGTATTTT
CASSLARLATDTQYF
>-|TRBJ2-7|-|TRBV20-1
TGCAGTGCTAGGAGCCGTCGACCGACTAGCTCCTACGAGCAGTACTTC
CSARSRRPTSSYEQYF
>-|TRBJ2-1|few|TRBV7-2
TGTGCCAGCAGCTTAGATAGGGTACCCTCCAATGAGCAGTTCTTC
CASSLDRVPSNEQFF
>-|TRBJ2-3|few|TRBV5-1
TGCGCCAGCAGGCACAGGGTTGGGACAGATACGCAGTATTTT
CASRHRVGTDTQYF
>-|TRBJ2-1|many|TRBV7-2
TGTGCCAGCAGGAATGGGGCAGACAACTACAATGAGCAGTTCTTC
CASRNGADNYNEQFF
>-|TRBJ2-3|many|TRBV6-5
TGTGCCAGCCAGACGCTCCGCACAGATACGCAGTATTTT
CASQTLRTDTQYF
>TRBD1|TRBJ2-7|many|TRBV20-1
TGCAGTGCTCTCCGGGACAGAATCTACGAGCAGTACTTC
CSALRDRIYEQYF
>-|TRBJ2-3|many|TRBV7-2
TGTGCCAGCAGCTTATGGCAGCGCCCCACAGATACGCAGTATTTT
CASSLWQRPTDTQYF
>-|TRBJ1-5|-|TRBV6-5
TGTGCCAGCAGTTACTCGGGGTGGGGAGGAGATCAGCCCCAGCATTTT
CASSYSGWGGDQPQHF
>-|TRBJ2-1|few|TRBV5-5
TGTGCCAGCAGCTGGGTGCGGGGCTACAATGAGCAGTTCTTC
CASSWVRGYNEQFF
>TRBD1|TRBJ2-7|many|TRBV20-1
TGCAGTGCGATGTCCCGGGACAGGCCCTCCTACGAGCAGTACTTC
CSAMSRDRPSYEQYF
>TRBD1|TRBJ1-2|once|TRBV7-8
TGTGCCAGCAGCCACAGGTCCGGGACAGACTATGGCTACACCTTC
CASSHRSGTDYGYTF
>TRBD2|TRBJ2-3|many|TRBV10-3
TGTGCCATCAGGCCAGCCCTAGCGGGGGAAACAGATACGCAGTATTTT
CAIRPALAGETDTQYF
>-|TRBJ2-7|many|TRBV20-1
TGCAGTGCTAGAGATCCCCGGGGTCAGGACTACGAGCAGTACTTC
CSARDPRGQDYEQYF
>-|TRBJ2-5|many|TRBV29-1
TGCAGCGTTGTAAGAAAAGAGACCCAGTACTTC
CSVVRKETQYF
>-|TRBJ2-3|many|TRBV7-2
TGTGCCAGCAGCCCGACCTTCGGGCGGGCCACAGATACGCAGTATTTT
CASSPTFGRATDTQYF
>TRBD2|TRBJ2-1|many|TRBV29-1
TGCAGCGTTGAAGATTTAACTAGCGGGGGGTTCGAGTATGAGCAGTTCTTC
CSVEDLTSGGFEYEQFF
>TRBD2|TRBJ2-3|many|TRBV7-9
TGTGCCAGCAGCGAAGGACTAGCGGGAAGAGATACGCAGTATTTT
CASSEGLAGRDTQYF
>-|TRBJ2-7|few|TRBV7-2
TGTGCCAGCAGCAACACGGGACTCCGCTACGAGCAGTACTTC
CASSNTGLRYEQYF
>TRBD2|TRBJ2-1|many|TRBV12-3/TRBV12-4
TGTGCCAGCACCCGAGCGGGAGGGCCCTACAATGAGCAGTTCTTC
CASTRAGGPYNEQFF
>-|TRBJ2-7|-|TRBV30
TGTGCTCTAGACCATTACGAGCAGTACTTC
CALDHYEQYF
>-|TRBJ1-2|many|TRBV29-1
TGCAGCGTTGAATCCAAAACAGGTTTAGCTGGCTACACCTTC
CSVESKTGLAGYTF
>-|TRBJ2-7|many|TRBV29-1
TGCAGCGTTGAAGATGGGGGGGCCCTGTCCGAAGGGCAGTACTTC
CSVEDGGALSEGQYF
>-|TRBJ2-7|-|TRBV13
TGTGCCAGCAGCTACTCCTATAACTACGAGCAGTACTTC
CASSYSYNYEQYF
>TRBD1|TRBJ2-7|-|TRBV7-8
TGTGCCAGCAGCCCCATCGACAGGGACGACGAGCAGTACTTC
CASSPIDRDDEQYF
>-|TRBJ1-1|many|TRBV28
TGTGCCAGCCCCGACGGGGGAGGTGAAGCTTTCTTT
CASPDGGGEAFF
>TRBD1|TRBJ1-2|-|TRBV12-3/TRBV12-4
TGTGCCAGCAGTCGACGAGGGGACAGGGCCCTAGGTGGCTACACCTTC
CASSRRGDRALGGYTF